Shown below are 8 T cell receptor beta chains from a single sample sequenced in a study of breast tumors, draining lymph nodes, adjacent tissues (dated by TCRdb to about 2016). The library was generated by multiplex PCR. TCRdb names Illumina HiSeq 2000 as the instrument used. TCRdb redid the processing of the public reads, applying fastp at Q25 and MiXCR, and retained in-frame beta chains. Rows with one shared CDR3 protein collapse into an entry with the most common genes and DNA. The sample table records some 150,000 distinct CDR3 sequences; around 33% of these occur just once. About 4.1% of the sample rests with the top ten. Lymph node samples came from the axillary draining lymph nodes of breast cancer patients. The specimen sequenced was axillary lymph node tissue. Receptors originate from a female donor with breast cancer. Some clones in this sample may be carry-over from other donors' samples.

V is TRBV2 and J is TRBJ1-6; no clear D gene. Looked up from germline, CDR1 is SNHLY and CDR2 is FYNNEI. This CDR3 region has 13 residues. V lost 7 bases, J lost 9 bases, and 13 bases lay in between. The CDR3 is CASKLSRGSPLHF. DNA of the CDR3: TGTGCCAGCAAGCTCAGTCGGGGTTCACCCCTCCACTTT. The complete variable domain, with remaining parts taken from reference TRBV2 and TRBJ1-6, reads EPEVTQTPSHQVTQMGQEVILRCVPISNHLYFYWYRQILGQKVEFLVSFYNNEISEKSEIFDDQFSVERPDGSNFTLKIRSTKLEDSAMYFCASKLSRGSPLHFGNGTRLTVT.

This clonotype occurred many times. This sequence joins TRBV10-3 and TRBJ2-6, with D perhaps being TRBD1 or TRBD2 (5 bases each). Germline-derived CDR1 and CDR2 are ENHRY and SYGVKD. The CDR3 contains 16 residues. V was trimmed by 0 bases and J by 4 bases, leaving 10 bases between them. The CDR3 DNA reads TGTGCCATCAGTGAGTCTTCGGGGACCGGGGCCAACGTCCTGACTTTC. Its protein is CAISESSGTGANVLTF.

This clonotype showed up many times. V is TRBV12-3 or TRBV12-4 and J is TRBJ2-6, with 15 bases identical to TRBD2. The trim removed 6 bases at V and 1 base at J, leaving 4 bases unmatched. This CDR3 spans 18 amino acids. The CDR3 protein is CASSWTSGRGSGANVLTF. In DNA, the CDR3 is TGTGCCAGCAGCTGGACTAGCGGGAGGGGGTCTGGGGCCAACGTCCTGACTTTC.

This clonotype was observed at least ten times. This chain links TRBV5-1 with TRBJ1-2; D ambiguous. Trimming left V 4 bases short and J 8 bases short, with 18 bases between. CDR3 length: 14 residues. Germline V CDR1 and CDR2: SGHRS, YFSETQ. The CDR3 DNA reads TGCGCCAGCAGCCTCGACGGCTTGGCGGACGGCTACACCTTC. It specifies CASSLDGLADGYTF.

The chain combines TRBV5-1 with TRBJ2-7, with 8 bases that match TRBD1. Trimming took 2 bases from V and 0 from J; bases not matched to a gene: 1. Per germline, CDR1 SGHRS and CDR2 YFSETQ. This CDR3 has 14 residues. The DNA for the CDR3 is TGCGCCAGCAGCTTTGGACAGGGCTCCTACGAGCAGTACTTC. As protein: CASSFGQGSYEQYF.

This sequence joins TRBV24-1 and TRBJ1-2; D is unclear. CDR3 length: 14 residues. V was shortened by 4 bases and J by 2 bases, with 10 bases between the two germline ends. The germline V gene has CDR1 KGHDR and CDR2 SFDVKD. The CDR3 DNA is TGTGCCACCAGTGACCCTCCTCAGAACTATGGCTACACCTTC. It codes for CATSDPPQNYGYTF.

The rearrangement joins TRBV20-1 to TRBJ1-6; D remains ambiguous. Germline loops: CDR1 DFQATT, CDR2 SNEGSKA (reference sequence). Trimming pared 6 bases from V and 9 bases from J, leaving 12 bases between. The CDR3 consists of 12 residues. This CDR3 reads CSAGVLVSPLHF. The CDR3 DNA reads TGCAGTGCCGGAGTTTTGGTTTCACCCCTCCACTTT.

At least ten counts were recorded for this clonotype. The chain combines TRBV6-2 or TRBV6-3 with TRBJ1-5; 7 nucleotides match TRBD1. With 7 bases clipped from V and 1 base from J, the junction kept 10 bases outside the gene matches. The CDR3 is made up of 16 amino acids. Germline lookup yields CDR1 MNHEY and CDR2 SVGEGT. The CDR3 coding sequence is TGTGCCAGCACCGACCGACAGGGCGGGAGCAATCAGCCCCAGCATTTT. It is translated as CASTDRQGGSNQPQHF.